The rows below give T cell receptor beta chains drawn from one sample of a study of cytomegalovirus exposure and HLA in healthy donors. The method was immunoSEQ multiplex PCR; TCRdb's version includes in-frame clones alone and lacks a portion of them. This table holds 110,000 to 150,000 clones, about 73% found once. Sample: PBMCs. These receptor sequences come from a woman aged 60-75 years in good health and CMV-seropositive. The CDR3 runs from the conserved cysteine through the conserved F or W.

v_gene: TRBV5-1; j_gene: TRBJ1-3; CDR3aa: CASSLDGYGNTIYF
v_gene: TRBV2; j_gene: TRBJ1-5; CDR3aa: CASSEALAAHGQGSNQPQHF
v_gene: TRBV28; j_gene: TRBJ1-1; CDR3aa: CASRRTGVNTEAFF
v_gene: TRBV28; j_gene: TRBJ1-1; CDR3aa: CASRLFPGQGPTEAFF
v_gene: TRBV5-4; j_gene: TRBJ1-1; CDR3aa: CASSLAGEAFF
v_gene: TRBV7-7; j_gene: TRBJ2-7; CDR3aa: CASSLYTADTSTEQYF
v_gene: TRBV7-2; j_gene: TRBJ2-7; CDR3aa: CASSPTSSTPYEQYF
v_gene: TRBV4-1; j_gene: TRBJ2-7; CDR3aa: CASSQEVRLAGIIDEQYF
v_gene: TRBV7-9; j_gene: TRBJ2-7; CDR3aa: CASSLGGQGISYEQYF
v_gene: TRBV2; j_gene: TRBJ1-1; CDR3aa: CASIRGYDTEAFF
v_gene: TRBV5-4; j_gene: TRBJ1-2; CDR3aa: CASRLTGDYGYTF
v_gene: TRBV29-1; j_gene: TRBJ1-2; CDR3aa: CSLGTGSGYTF
v_gene: TRBV4-1; j_gene: TRBJ1-5; CDR3aa: CASSQFGITGQPQHF
v_gene: TRBV19; j_gene: TRBJ1-5; CDR3aa: CASRTSGSNQPQHF
v_gene: TRBV28; j_gene: TRBJ1-2; CDR3aa: CASSLSGRAGGYTF
v_gene: TRBV6-1; j_gene: TRBJ2-3; CDR3aa: CASSGHSGRVTDTQYF
v_gene: TRBV10-2; j_gene: TRBJ2-3; CDR3aa: CATRTGSTDTQYF
v_gene: TRBV27; j_gene: TRBJ2-1; CDR3aa: CASSFVGTSGNNEQFF
v_gene: TRBV7-2; j_gene: TRBJ2-7; CDR3aa: CASSLAQLGSYEQYF
v_gene: TRBV27; j_gene: TRBJ2-2; CDR3aa: CASSLASGRLIGELFF
v_gene: TRBV25-1; j_gene: TRBJ1-1; CDR3aa: CASRGQGATEAFF
v_gene: TRBV29-1; j_gene: TRBJ2-2; CDR3aa: CSVLAGGINTGELFF
v_gene: TRBV11-2; j_gene: TRBJ2-7; CDR3aa: CASSLVRTGFYEQYF
v_gene: TRBV13; j_gene: TRBJ1-1; CDR3aa: CASSLLTGGYTEAFF
v_gene: TRBV10-3; j_gene: TRBJ2-3; CDR3aa: CAISNPGLGTDTQYF
v_gene: TRBV5-4; j_gene: TRBJ2-7; CDR3aa: CASSQGLAGGASYEQYF
v_gene: TRBV28; j_gene: TRBJ2-3; CDR3aa: CASSPGQGASVTDTQYF
v_gene: TRBV30; j_gene: TRBJ1-1; CDR3aa: CAGRKAGGTEAFF
v_gene: TRBV19; j_gene: TRBJ1-5; CDR3aa: CASRHAGGPNQPQHF
v_gene: TRBV13; j_gene: TRBJ1-1; CDR3aa: CASSPARGARTEAFF
v_gene: TRBV5-1; j_gene: TRBJ2-3; CDR3aa: CASSLFGAVPGDTQYF
v_gene: TRBV18; j_gene: TRBJ2-7; CDR3aa: CASSLGGQTYEQYF
v_gene: TRBV4-1; j_gene: TRBJ1-5; CDR3aa: CASSLVSGQQNQPQHF
v_gene: TRBV7-2; j_gene: TRBJ2-3; CDR3aa: CASRNSGADTQYF
v_gene: TRBV4-1; j_gene: TRBJ2-1; CDR3aa: CASSHSTGSSYNEQFF
v_gene: TRBV19; j_gene: TRBJ2-3; CDR3aa: CASSMAGGTDTQYF
v_gene: TRBV19; j_gene: TRBJ1-5; CDR3aa: CASSRLIGEGNQPQHF